A single sample is the source of the 18 T cell receptor beta chains below, sequenced in a study of early T cells in non-severe SARS-CoV-2 infection listed by TCRdb under 2021. The library was built by means of 5' RACE. The sequencer was a NextSeq 500. Starting from the raw public reads, TCRdb applied fastp trimming at Q25, assembled clones with MiXCR and retained in-frame beta chains. Entries that share a CDR3 protein sequence are merged under the most common genes and DNA. This sample is represented by 50,000 to 65,000 distinct CDR3 sequences; 20% to 25% of them were singletons. The top ten hold about 15% of the sample. The sample in question was whole blood, obtained at baseline. The receptors stem from an adult who was a healthcare worker with PCR-confirmed SARS-CoV-2 infection or an uninfected control (not recorded which).

The chain uses TRBV27 and TRBJ1-2; D remains ambiguous. Germline CDR1 reads MNHEY; CDR2 reads SMNVEV (reference sequence). There are 14 residues in the CDR3. V was cut by 8 bases and J by 3 bases, with 16 bases left in between. The CDR3 coding sequence is TGTGCCAGCTCCCCAGGAGGAGCAGACTATGGCTACACCTTC. Its translation is CASSPGGADYGYTF.

This clonotype was seen a single time. This chain uses TRBV7-8 with TRBJ2-5; 9 bases match TRBD1. Trimming cost V 5 bases and J 5 bases; bases outside gene matches: 12. The length of the CDR3 is 16 residues. Germline V gene lookup returns CDR1 SGHVS and CDR2 FQNEAQ. CDR3 sequence: CASSPGQGTLAETQYF. CDR3 in DNA: TGTGCCAGCAGCCCCGGACAGGGGACTTTGGCGGAGACCCAGTACTTC.

This clonotype has just a few counts. The CDR3: CAISPGQYGYTF. CDR3 DNA: TGTGCCATCAGCCCCGGACAGTATGGCTACACCTTC. The rearrangement joins TRBV10-3 to TRBJ1-2; the D gene is possibly TRBD1 (6 bases). Germline CDR1 is ENHRY and CDR2 is SYGVKD. The CDR3 sequence is 12 residues long. V dropped 6 bases and J dropped 5 bases, with 10 bases sitting between them.

The chain has TRBV7-6 and TRBJ1-2, with TRBD1 identical over 9 bases. Germline V CDR1 and CDR2: SGHVS, FNYEAQ. The CDR3 is 13 amino acids. J gave up 6 bases and V 1 base, and 0 bases lay outside the gene matches. CDR3 bases: TGTGCCAGCAGCTTAGGACAGGGGGATGGCTACACCTTC. Translating gives CASSLGQGDGYTF.

The rearrangement joins TRBV3-1 to TRBJ1-2; D call uncertain. Trimming left V 4 bases short and J 4 bases short, with 10 bases between. The CDR3 runs to 13 residues. Germline assignment: CDR1 LGHDT and CDR2 YNNKEL (reference sequence). CDR3 nucleotide sequence: TGTGCCAGCAGCCCGGACGGAAGCTATGGCTACACCTTC. Translation gives CASSPDGSYGYTF.

There are a few counts of this clonotype. This chain joins TRBV27 and TRBJ2-3, with D perhaps matching TRBD1 or TRBD2 (6 bases each). V was cut by 8 bases and J by 1 base, with 22 bases left in between. Germline CDR1 and CDR2: MNHEY and SMNVEV (reference sequence). The CDR3 is 17 amino acids. The CDR3 sequence is CASSTTAGGAGTDTQYF. DNA for the CDR3: TGTGCCAGCTCCACGACCGCCGGGGGCGCGGGCACAGATACGCAGTATTTT.

The chain employs TRBV29-1 and TRBJ2-7; 10 nucleotides align to TRBD1. The CDR3 has 15 amino acids. Germline values: CDR1 SQVTM, CDR2 ANQGSEA. V shed 3 bases, J shed 6 bases, and the junction held 11 bases outside the gene matches. This CDR3 is CSVDSGQGDLGEQYF. CDR3 nucleotides: TGCAGCGTTGATTCTGGACAGGGGGATCTAGGCGAGCAGTACTTC.

The table lists this clonotype with a few counts. V usage is TRBV7-9 and J usage is TRBJ1-4; D is unclear. Germline-derived CDR1 and CDR2 are SEHNR and FQNEAQ (reference sequence). Trimming left V 2 bases short and J 13 bases short, with 14 bases between. This CDR3 comprises 13 residues. CDR3 amino acids: CASSLSRPAGLFF. CDR3 DNA sequence: TGTGCCAGCAGCTTAAGTAGGCCCGCCGGACTGTTTTTT. The entire variable domain, with the rest obtained from reference TRBV7-9 and TRBJ1-4, is as follows: DTGVSQNPRHKITKRGQNVTFRCDPISEHNRLYWYRQTLGQGPEFLTYFQNEAQLEKSRLLSDRFSAERPKGSFSTLEIQRTEQGDSAMYLCASSLSRPAGLFFGSGTQLSVL.

This clonotype has a handful of counts. The chain joins TRBV12-3 or TRBV12-4 to TRBJ2-3; D is undetermined. The CDR3 covers 13 residues. Between the trimmed V and J ends, which lost 6 bases and 2 bases, there was a span of 9 bases. The CDR3 spells CASSEVNTDTQYF. Here the CDR3 DNA reads TGTGCCAGCAGCGAAGTGAACACAGATACGCAGTATTTT.

This clonotype was seen a few times. The chain recombines TRBV7-9 with TRBJ1-3, with 7 bases identical to TRBD1. Trimming cost V 4 bases and J 12 bases; bases outside gene matches: 6. In germline, CDR1 is SEHNR, CDR2 FQNEAQ (reference sequence). The CDR3 contains 12 residues. CDR3 nucleotide sequence: TGTGCCAGCAGCTCGGGGGACAGAGTCATATATTTT. Residues: CASSSGDRVIYF.

This clonotype was seen ten or more times. The gene calls are TRBV6-6 and TRBJ2-3; 7 positions agree with TRBD2. Germline lookup yields CDR1 MNHNY and CDR2 SVGAGI (reference sequence). The V and J ends lost 6 bases and 2 bases, in that order; junction bases with no gene match: 5. The CDR3 runs to 14 residues. The CDR3 region has the DNA TGTGCCAGCAGGTTCCTAGCGGACACAGATACGCAGTATTTT. Protein product: CASRFLADTDTQYF.

V is TRBV6-5 and J is TRBJ2-2; 10 bases map to TRBD2. Germline lookup yields CDR1 MNHEY and CDR2 SVGAGI. This CDR3 spans 16 amino acids. With V trimmed by 6 bases and J by 5 bases, 9 bases remained unmatched. The CDR3 DNA reads as TGTGCCAGCAGACCTAGCGGGGGCCCCGTAACCGGGGAGCTGTTTTTT. Its protein is CASRPSGGPVTGELFF.

The chain couples TRBV4-1 to TRBJ2-6, with D possibly TRBD2 on 6 matching bases. There are 17 residues in the CDR3. CDR1 is MGHRA, CDR2 YSYEKL, per germline. V was pared by 1 base and J by 0 bases, with 10 bases between. This CDR3 reads CASSQAHGSSGANVLTF. As DNA, the CDR3 is TGCGCCAGCAGCCAAGCTCACGGGAGCTCTGGGGCCAACGTCCTGACTTTC.

This clonotype was detected a few times. V gene TRBV13 combines with J gene TRBJ1-6, with unresolved D. V lost 0 bases and J 0 bases, leaving 9 bases between the germline ends. The CDR3 runs 17 residues. Germline loops: CDR1 PRHDT, CDR2 FYEKMQ (reference sequence). In DNA form, the CDR3 reads TGTGCCAGCAGCTTAGGCCCGCTGAGCTCCTATAATTCACCCCTCCACTTT. It is translated as CASSLGPLSSYNSPLHF.

The rearrangement uses TRBV12-3 or TRBV12-4 and TRBJ1-1; unclear D gene. Trimming stripped 5 bases from V and 9 bases from J, with 19 bases between. The CDR3 has 14 amino acids. The CDR3 DNA is TGTGCCAGCAGTCCCCGGGTAAACAGTGAGAAAGCTTTCTTT. It specifies CASSPRVNSEKAFF.

This chain uses TRBV11-2 with TRBJ1-2; maybe TRBD1 (5 bases). V lost 5 bases to trimming and J lost 3 bases, with 7 bases between them. Germline V gene lookup returns CDR1 SGHAT and CDR2 FQNNGV. This CDR3 comprises 12 residues. The CDR3 nucleotides are TGTGCCAGCAGCCAGACAGACTATGGCTACACCTTC. Its translation is CASSQTDYGYTF.

This sequence joins TRBV28 and TRBJ1-6; no reliable D call. Trimming pared 2 bases from V and 9 bases from J, leaving 11 bases between. Per germline, CDR1 MDHEN and CDR2 SYDVKM. The CDR3 covers 14 residues. DNA of the CDR3: TGTGCCAGCAGTTTAAGGGTGGGTGGTTCACCCCTCCACTTT. Protein sequence: CASSLRVGGSPLHF.

Only a few counts were recorded for this clonotype. The chain joins TRBV2 to TRBJ2-5, with D perhaps matching TRBD1 (6 bases). This CDR3 spans 15 amino acids. The germline gives CDR1 SNHLY, CDR2 FYNNEI. The V end was cut by 0 bases, the J end by 4 bases, with 12 bases between. CDR3 nucleotide sequence: TGTGCCAGCAGTGAAGCGCTTGGGGGCGGAGAGACCCAGTACTTC. Translating gives CASSEALGGGETQYF.